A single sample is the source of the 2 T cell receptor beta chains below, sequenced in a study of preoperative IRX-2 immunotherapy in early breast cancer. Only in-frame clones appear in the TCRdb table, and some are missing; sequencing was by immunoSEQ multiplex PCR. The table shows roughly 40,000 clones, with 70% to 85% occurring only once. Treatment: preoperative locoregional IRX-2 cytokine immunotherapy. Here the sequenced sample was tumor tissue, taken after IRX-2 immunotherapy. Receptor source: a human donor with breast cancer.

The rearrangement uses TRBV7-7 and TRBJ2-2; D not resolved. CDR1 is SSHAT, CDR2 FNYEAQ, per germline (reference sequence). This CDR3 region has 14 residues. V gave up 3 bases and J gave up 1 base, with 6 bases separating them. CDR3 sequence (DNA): TGTGCCAGCAGCTTTGACTGGAACACCGGGGAGCTGTTTTTT. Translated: CASSFDWNTGELFF.

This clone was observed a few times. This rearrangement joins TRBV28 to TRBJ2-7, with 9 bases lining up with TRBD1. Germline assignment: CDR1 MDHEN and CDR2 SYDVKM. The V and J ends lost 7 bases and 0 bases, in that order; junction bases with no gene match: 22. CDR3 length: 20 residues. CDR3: CASTTPSGTGKVKGSYEQYF. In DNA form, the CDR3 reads TGTGCCAGCACTACACCCTCCGGGACAGGGAAAGTAAAGGGCTCCTACGAGCAGTACTTC.